This TCR beta chain was recovered during a study of blood T cells in healthy people across ages. Study in general: Template switching retrieved approximately one barcoded beta molecule for each two T cells.

This clonotype turned up a few times. Its antigen remains unidentified. Study findings and constraints: Shifts in expanded clonotypes may have been confounded by donor CMV status, which was unknown.

The ends were cut back, 5 bases at V and 2 bases at J, with 13 bases in the middle. This CDR3 comprises 14 residues. Germline CDR1 and CDR2: LNHNV and YYDKDF (reference sequence). A second about 6 to 12 cycle PCR used barcoded and J-beta primers. Every sample gave at least 2.5 million paired-end reads containing CDR3. One entry per CDR3 protein, called by TCRdb with MiXCR from the 5' RACE reads. The top ten hold about 11% of the sample, which has about 1.6 million distinct CDR3 sequences, roughly 32% seen once. The specimen sequenced was blood. This chain uses TRBV15 with TRBJ2-7; D is possibly TRBD1 (6 bases). This TCR derives from a woman aged 25 to 45 in good health. CDR3 DNA: TGTGCCACCAGCTTCGAGACAGGCACCTACGAGCAGTACTTC. This translates into CATSFETGTYEQYF. The variable domain in full, completed from reference TRBV15 and TRBJ2-7, reads DAMVIQNPRYQVTQFGKPVTLSCSQTLNHNVMYWYQQKSSQAPKLLFHYYDKDFNNEADTPDNFQSRRPNTSFCFLDIRSPGLGDTAMYLCATSFETGTYEQYFGPGTRLTVT.